Below, 31 T cell receptor beta chains from the same sample are listed, as sequenced in a study of blood T cell repertoires in COVID-19. The table came from immunoSEQ multiplex PCR; TCRdb's copy has only in-frame clones and leaves some out. Of 450,000 to 500,000 clones in the sample, 70% to 90% were seen once. Material for sequencing was peripheral blood. All receptors derive from a human donor in a cohort sampled during active COVID-19.

The chain has TRBV6-2 or TRBV6-3 and TRBJ1-6; no definite D call. V lost 6 bases and J lost 0, with 21 bases in between. From germline, CDR1 is MNHEY and CDR2 SVGEGT. The CDR3 has 19 amino acids. The CDR3 reads CASSPPLSSLSSYNSPLHF. The CDR3 DNA is TGTGCCAGCAGCCCCCCCCTAAGTAGTCTTAGCTCCTATAATTCACCCCTCCACTTT.

The chain recombines TRBV7-9 with TRBJ1-1; 7 bases match TRBD1. Per the germline V gene, CDR1 is SEHNR and CDR2 is FQNEAQ (reference sequence). The CDR3 is made up of 13 amino acids. J was trimmed by 5 bases and V by 5 bases; bases with no gene match: 5. The CDR3 loop is CASSPGGSTEAFF. CDR3 bases: TGTGCCAGCAGCCCAGGGGGTTCGACTGAAGCTTTCTTT.

This clone was recorded a few times. The chain uses TRBV7-9 and TRBJ1-1; unclear D gene. The CDR3 sequence is 12 residues long. V was cut by 2 bases and J by 11 bases, with 12 bases left in between. CDR1 and CDR2 from the germline V gene are SEHNR and FQNEAQ (reference sequence). This chain's CDR3 is CASSLSPAAAFF. The CDR3 DNA reads TGTGCCAGCAGCTTAAGCCCGGCGGCGGCTTTCTTT.

The chain links TRBV5-4 to TRBJ2-5; tentatively, D is TRBD2 (6 bases). The CDR3 is 15 residues long. V was cut by 5 bases and J by 3 bases, with 17 bases left in between. Germline CDR1 SGHNT, CDR2 YYREEE (reference sequence). The CDR3 protein is CASRRDSGGEETQYF. The CDR3 coding sequence is TGTGCCAGCAGGCGAGACAGCGGAGGGGAAGAGACCCAGTACTTC.

The chain couples TRBV28 to TRBJ2-5; perhaps TRBD2 as D (5 bases). Germline assignment: CDR1 MDHEN and CDR2 SYDVKM. V was trimmed by 5 bases and J by 5 bases, leaving 15 bases between them. This CDR3 region has 14 residues. The CDR3 protein is CASSPRDFGETQYF. CDR3 coding DNA: TGTGCCAGCAGTCCCCGGGATTTTGGGGAGACCCAGTACTTC.

CDR3 residues: CAISESASGFTDTQYF. The CDR3 DNA follows: TGTGCCATCAGTGAGTCGGCTAGCGGATTCACAGATACGCAGTATTTT. V and J are TRBV10-3 and TRBJ2-3, with 7 bases lining up with TRBD2. The ends lost 0 bases at V and 2 bases at J; junction bases unmatched: 5. The CDR3 is 16 amino acids. Germline CDR1 and CDR2: ENHRY and SYGVKD.

The V gene is TRBV18, the J gene TRBJ1-5; 9 bases align to TRBD1. CDR3 size: 20 residues. CDR1 and CDR2 (germline): KGHSH, LQKENI. V was clipped by 3 bases and J by 2 bases; unmatched bases: 17. The CDR3 spells CASSPRRDREFLSGNQPQHF. The CDR3 DNA reads TGTGCCAGCTCACCTCGCCGGGACAGGGAATTTCTTAGTGGCAATCAGCCCCAGCATTTT.

The chain carries TRBV24-1 and TRBJ2-1; the match to TRBD2 covers 11 bases. Germline CDR1 is KGHDR and CDR2 is SFDVKD. With V trimmed by 2 bases and J by 7 bases, 6 bases remained unmatched. This CDR3 comprises 16 residues. Here the CDR3 reads CATSDSGLAAGNEQFF. In DNA form, the CDR3 reads TGTGCCACCAGTGATTCGGGACTAGCGGCGGGGAATGAGCAGTTCTTC.

V usage is TRBV7-2 and J usage is TRBJ2-7; TRBD2 aligns across 8 bases. After removal of 5 bases from V and 6 bases from J, the junction contained 15 bases not matched to a gene. Germline V gene data show CDR1 as SGHTA and CDR2 as FQGNSA. The CDR3 is 16 amino acids. CDR3 DNA sequence: TGTGCCAGCAGCCCCCCGGCAATCGGGAGGGCCCGCGAGCAGTACTTC. Translation: CASSPPAIGRAREQYF.

The V gene is TRBV7-3, the J gene TRBJ2-1, with a weak D call TRBD2 (5 bases). Per germline, CDR1 SGHTA and CDR2 FQGTGA. With 2 bases removed from V and 9 bases from J, the gap between germline ends came to 5 bases. The CDR3 has 11 amino acids. The CDR3 sequence: CASSLGGEQFF. As DNA, the CDR3 is TGTGCCAGCAGCTTAGGAGGTGAGCAGTTCTTC.

The rearrangement uses TRBV28 and TRBJ2-7; 7 bases map to TRBD2. CDR1 and CDR2 (germline): MDHEN, SYDVKM. J gave up 1 base and V 8 bases, and 2 bases lay outside the gene matches. The CDR3 has 12 amino acids. This CDR3 is CASERGSYEQYF. The CDR3 nucleotides read TGTGCCAGCGAGCGGGGTTCCTACGAGCAGTACTTC.

J is TRBJ2-5 and V is TRBV5-6; the match to TRBD1 covers 8 bases. CDR1 and CDR2 (germline): SGHDT, YYEEEE. V trimming: 2 bases; J trimming: 5 bases; junction bases outside the gene matches: 14. CDR3 length: 17 residues. The CDR3 protein is CASSFRGRGHWEETQYF. The CDR3 DNA sequence: TGTGCCAGCAGCTTCCGCGGCAGGGGGCACTGGGAGGAGACCCAGTACTTC.

The gene calls are TRBV30 and TRBJ2-5, with TRBD1 identical over 9 bases. Germline trimming cut 4 bases from V and 4 bases from J; bases unmatched to any gene: 10. CDR3 length: 15 residues. In germline, CDR1 is GTSNPN, CDR2 SVGIG (reference sequence). CDR3 sequence reads: CAWTLGQGVPETQYF. The CDR3 DNA is TGTGCCTGGACCTTGGGACAGGGAGTCCCAGAGACCCAGTACTTC.

J is TRBJ1-6 and V is TRBV19; D is unresolved. V dropped 2 bases and J dropped 9 bases, with 14 bases sitting between them. This CDR3 is built from 15 residues. The germline gives CDR1 LNHDA, CDR2 SQIVND (reference sequence). The CDR3 region is CASSISAEGISPLHF. CDR3 coding DNA: TGTGCCAGTAGTATATCGGCAGAGGGCATTTCACCCCTCCACTTT.

The chain links TRBV27 to TRBJ2-5; 12 nucleotides agree with TRBD2. The CDR3 is 16 residues long. The germline gives CDR1 MNHEY, CDR2 SMNVEV (reference sequence). With V trimmed by 5 bases and J by 5 bases, 9 bases remained unmatched. In DNA, the CDR3 is TGTGCCAGCAGTCCGCTAGCGGGAGGGCCGTTGGAGACCCAGTACTTC. It translates to CASSPLAGGPLETQYF.

The CDR3 nucleotides are TGTGCCAGCAGCTCCTCCGGGAGGCCTGAAGCTTTCTTT. Its translation: CASSSSGRPEAFF. The chain employs TRBV7-3 and TRBJ1-1; no reliable D call. CDR3 length equals 13 residues. With 4 bases removed from V and 6 bases from J, the gap between germline ends came to 12 bases. Germline lookup yields CDR1 SGHTA and CDR2 FQGTGA. Full variable domain (missing parts from reference TRBV7-3 and TRBJ1-1): GAGVSQTPSNKVTEKGKYVELRCDPISGHTALYWYRQSLGQGPEFLIYFQGTGAADDSGLPNDRFFAVRPEGSVSTLKIQRTERGDSAVYLCASSSSGRPEAFFGQGTRLTVV.

The chain combines TRBV9 with TRBJ1-4; D is ambiguous. Trimming cost V 4 bases and J 4 bases, with 11 bases left between them. The CDR3 is 14 residues long. Germline-derived CDR1 and CDR2 are SGDLS and YYNGEE. The CDR3 reads CASSPSSDNEKLFF. In DNA form, the CDR3 reads TGTGCCAGCAGCCCGAGTTCCGATAATGAAAAACTGTTTTTT.

V and J are TRBV11-2 and TRBJ2-7; D may be TRBD2 (5 bases). The V gene's germline CDR1 is SGHAT and CDR2 FQNNGV. CDR3 length equals 16 residues. The ends were cut back, 1 base at V and 7 bases at J, with 20 bases in the middle. The CDR3 DNA reads as TGTGCCAGCAGCTTAGTTAGGGCTAGCCCCATTGAAGAGCAGTACTTC. Encoded protein: CASSLVRASPIEEQYF.

This rearrangement joins TRBV12-5 to TRBJ2-1; 11 bases match TRBD2. Germline V gene data show CDR1 as LGHNT and CDR2 as FRNRAP. The V gene end was trimmed by 2 bases and the J gene end by 7 bases; junction bases not matched to a gene: 10. The CDR3 is 17 residues long. The CDR3 region is CASGLSRGTSGLNEQFF. CDR3 DNA: TGTGCTAGTGGTTTGAGCCGGGGGACTAGCGGCTTGAATGAGCAGTTCTTC.

This clone has just one count. The J gene is TRBJ1-6, the V gene TRBV15; D is unresolved. CDR1 and CDR2 (germline): LNHNV, YYDKDF (reference sequence). The CDR3 length is 13 residues. V lost 0 bases to trimming and J lost 11 bases, with 8 bases between them. CDR3 bases: TGTGCCACCAGCAGAGAACAAGATCCACCCCTCCACTTT. Translation gives CATSREQDPPLHF.

This chain links TRBV5-6 with TRBJ2-7, with 8 bases identical to TRBD1. The CDR3 loop spans 14 amino acids. CDR1 is SGHDT and CDR2 is YYEEEE in the germline V gene. J was trimmed by 7 bases and V by 4 bases; bases with no gene match: 10. CDR3 bases: TGTGCCAGCAGCACTGACAGGGGACTGGGGGAGCAGTACTTC. Its protein is CASSTDRGLGEQYF.

J is TRBJ1-2 and V is TRBV28; D is undetermined. The CDR3 runs 11 residues. Trimming pared 8 bases from V and 4 bases from J, leaving 8 bases between. Germline assignment: CDR1 MDHEN and CDR2 SYDVKM. Here the CDR3 DNA reads TGTGCCAGCCGCACGGGCTATGGCTACACCTTC. It yields the protein CASRTGYGYTF.

The gene calls are TRBV3-1 (or the pseudogene TRBV3-2) and TRBJ2-7; D call uncertain. Trimming cost V 1 base and J 3 bases, with 7 bases left between them. Per the germline V gene, CDR1 is LGHDT and CDR2 is YNNKEL (reference sequence). The length of the CDR3 is 13 residues. CDR3 residues: CASSQARYYEQYF. The CDR3 bases are TGTGCCAGCAGCCAAGCCCGGTACTACGAGCAGTACTTC.

This clone appeared once. The rearrangement links TRBV30 to TRBJ2-7; the D gene is possibly TRBD1 (5 bases). Germline CDR1 is GTSNPN and CDR2 is SVGIG (reference sequence). This CDR3 is 13 amino acids long. Trimming shortened V by 3 bases and J by 0 bases, and 9 bases separated the two germline ends. The DNA of the CDR3 is TGTGCCTGGAGCGAGGACATCTCCTACGAGCAGTACTTC. Its protein is CAWSEDISYEQYF.

J is TRBJ2-1 and V is TRBV19; D is possibly TRBD2 (5 bases). V was clipped by 6 bases and J by 6 bases, with 18 bases between them. This CDR3 is 15 amino acids long. The germline gives CDR1 LNHDA, CDR2 SQIVND (reference sequence). CDR3 DNA sequence: TGTGCCAGTAGATTCGGCGGAGGCGAAGGCAATGAGCAGTTCTTC. It translates to CASRFGGGEGNEQFF.

The chain uses TRBV7-2 and TRBJ1-1; D not resolved. The CDR3 runs to 14 residues. V shed 5 bases and J shed 0 bases, with 10 bases lying between them. Germline-derived CDR1 and CDR2 are SGHTA and FQGNSA. CDR3 amino acids: CASSPSRMNTEAFF. CDR3 nucleotides: TGTGCCAGCAGCCCTTCGCGGATGAACACTGAAGCTTTCTTT.

The chain has TRBV6-6 and TRBJ1-2; 8 nucleotides agree with TRBD1. The J segment lost 4 bases and the V segment lost 6 bases, leaving 7 bases of the junction unmatched. CDR1 is MNHNY, CDR2 SVGAGI, per germline (reference sequence). The CDR3 extends over 14 amino acids. The CDR3: CASSPRDRSYGYTF. The CDR3 DNA is TGTGCCAGCAGCCCCCGGGACAGGTCCTATGGCTACACCTTC.

The chain carries TRBV11-2 and TRBJ2-1, with D possibly TRBD1 on 7 matching bases. CDR1 SGHAT and CDR2 FQNNGV come from the germline V gene. Trimming took off 4 bases at V and 5 bases at J, with 12 bases between the two ends. The CDR3 is 14 residues long. CDR3 coding DNA: TGTGCCAGCAGCTGGGCAGGGGGGCACAATGAGCAGTTCTTC. It yields the protein CASSWAGGHNEQFF.

The rearrangement joins TRBV12-3 or TRBV12-4 to TRBJ2-1; no reliable D call. There are 12 residues in the CDR3. Trimming shortened V by 2 bases and J by 6 bases, and 5 bases separated the two germline ends. The CDR3: CASSLTSNEQFF. The CDR3 coding sequence is TGTGCCAGCAGTTTAACAAGCAATGAGCAGTTCTTC.

The rearrangement links TRBV12-3 or TRBV12-4 to TRBJ1-2; a possible D gene is TRBD1 (5 bases). V gave up 3 bases and J gave up 8 bases, with 13 bases separating them. CDR3 length: 13 amino acids. The CDR3 nucleotides are TGTGCCAGCAGTTTCGGAGGGGATCGGGGCTACACCTTC. Residues: CASSFGGDRGYTF.

The chain employs TRBV27 and TRBJ2-7; D unclear. Germline V gene lookup returns CDR1 MNHEY and CDR2 SMNVEV (reference sequence). The CDR3 spans 14 residues. V shed 0 bases and J shed 4 bases, with 10 bases lying between them. The CDR3 DNA is TGTGCCAGCAGTTTATCGGTCGGGTCGTACGAGCAGTACTTC. It yields the protein CASSLSVGSYEQYF.